Listed below are T cell receptor beta chains from one sample, sequenced in a study of shared clonotypes between healthy human individuals. The method was immunoSEQ multiplex PCR; TCRdb's version includes in-frame clones alone and lacks a portion of them. In the table there are about 530,000 clones, about 75% of which are singletons. Sequencing was done on a sample of PBMCs. All receptors come from a woman aged 35 to 49 in good health. Some clones in this sample may be carry-over from other donors' samples. Both conserved end residues are part of each CDR3. The D gene is left open where the match is weak. Clone size is stated in some rows and not others, as once, few, many or a class when expanded.

CDR3 length | J gene | D gene | V gene | clone size | CDR3 DNA | CDR3 protein
17 | TRBJ2-3 | TRBD2 | TRBV11-3 | - | TGTGCCAGCAGCTTAGGAGGACTAGCCGAACACACAGATACGCAGTATTTT | CASSLGGLAEHTDTQYF
16 | TRBJ2-5 | - | TRBV11-2 | - | TGTGCCAGCAGCCTAGCCCCGGACGCCTCCCAAGAGACCCAGTACTTC | CASSLAPDASQETQYF
8 | TRBJ2-5 | - | TRBV20-1 | - | TGCAGTGCTCTAACCCAGTACTTC | CSALTQYF
14 | TRBJ2-7 | - | TRBV2 | - | TGTGCCAGCAGTGTACAGGGGGGGTGGTACGAGCAGTACTTC | CASSVQGGWYEQYF
13 | TRBJ2-7 | TRBD2 | TRBV19 | - | TGTGCCAGCGGGAGCGGGAGCTCCTACGAGCAGTACTTC | CASGSGSSYEQYF
13 | TRBJ2-3 | - | TRBV2 | - | TGTGCCAGCAGCGTTGGGCCCCGCGATACGCAGTATTTT | CASSVGPRDTQYF
12 | TRBJ2-7 | - | TRBV5-6 | - | TGTGCCAGCAGCTTCGGCGGGATCGAGCAGTACTTC | CASSFGGIEQYF
17 | TRBJ2-7 | - | TRBV5-3 | - | TGTGCCAGAAGCTTGGCCTTTTGTGGCGTCAGCTCCTACGAGCAGTACTTC | CARSLAFCGVSSYEQYF
14 | TRBJ1-4 | - | TRBV25-1 | once | TGTGCCAGCAGTGAATATGGCACTAATGAAAAACTGTTTTTT | CASSEYGTNEKLFF
15 | TRBJ2-3 | - | TRBV6-4 | - | TGTGCCAGCCAGATGAACGGACCATCCACAGATACGCAGTATTTT | CASQMNGPSTDTQYF
14 | TRBJ1-2 | TRBD1 | TRBV28 | - | TGTGCCAGCAGTTCGGCAGGGGGCATAGCTGGCTACACCTTC | CASSSAGGIAGYTF
14 | TRBJ2-7 | TRBD2 | TRBV19 | many | TGTGCCAGTAGGGCTAGCGGGGTCTCCTACGAGCAGTACTTC | CASRASGVSYEQYF
12 | TRBJ1-4 | - | TRBV29-1 | - | TGCAGCGTTTTGAGGGATCGTGAAAAACTGTTTTTT | CSVLRDREKLFF
19 | TRBJ2-1 | TRBD1 | TRBV14 | - | TGTGCCAGCAGCCAAGATTCTCCAGGGGGCGTTTTTGCGGGCGATGAGCAGTTCTTC | CASSQDSPGGVFAGDEQFF
13 | TRBJ1-1 | - | TRBV29-1 | - | TGCAGCGTGGGGCCCCGGCCAAACACTGAAGCTTTCTTT | CSVGPRPNTEAFF
15 | TRBJ1-1 | - | TRBV4-3 | - | TGCGCCAGCAGCCCCTCGGGCCATAGAGGAACTGAAGCTTTCTTT | CASSPSGHRGTEAFF
15 | TRBJ1-1 | TRBD1 | TRBV9 | - | TGTGCCAGCAGCGAACTTACAGGGGGTTTCACTGAAGCTTTCTTT | CASSELTGGFTEAFF
16 | TRBJ2-3 | - | TRBV9 | - | TGTGCCAGCAGCTTAGTTGTTTCAGGGGGGAAGGATACGCAGTATTTT | CASSLVVSGGKDTQYF
13 | TRBJ1-3 | - | TRBV5-1 | - | TGCGCCAGCAGCATGGGACTGGGAAACACCATATATTTT | CASSMGLGNTIYF
13 | TRBJ1-2 | TRBD1 | TRBV7-9 | - | TGTGCCAGCAGCTTTCAGGGGGCGAGTGGCTACACCTTC | CASSFQGASGYTF
14 | TRBJ2-7 | - | TRBV7-8 | - | TGTGCCAGCAGCCCTCGCACTGACTCCTACGAGCAGTACTTC | CASSPRTDSYEQYF
14 | TRBJ2-6 | - | TRBV9 | few | TGTGCCAGCAGCCCAAGGGCAGGGGCCAACGTCCTGACTTTC | CASSPRAGANVLTF
13 | TRBJ2-5 | - | TRBV11-2 | - | TGTGCCAGCAGCTTTTCCCCTCCAGAGACCCAGTACTTC | CASSFSPPETQYF
13 | TRBJ2-1 | - | TRBV10-1 | - | TGCGCCAGAGGGGGGGGGTCCTACAATGAGCAGTTCTTC | CARGGGSYNEQFF
13 | TRBJ2-5 | - | TRBV10-3 | - | TGTGCCATCAGTGATATTAGGTCAGAGACCCAGTACTTC | CAISDIRSETQYF
11 | TRBJ2-2 | - | TRBV5-1 | - | TGCGCCAGCAGCTTGGCCGGGGAGCTGTTTTTT | CASSLAGELFF
13 | TRBJ2-7 | - | TRBV11-1 | once | TGTGCCAGCACAATAGGGGGGACCTACGAGCAGTACTTC | CASTIGGTYEQYF
14 | TRBJ1-2 | - | TRBV7-2 | - | TGTGCCAGCAGCTTAGAACAGGGTCGCTATGGCTACACCTTC | CASSLEQGRYGYTF
15 | TRBJ2-1 | - | TRBV7-3 | - | TGTGCCAGCAGCTTAGGTGACAGCTCCTACAATGAGCAGTTCTTC | CASSLGDSSYNEQFF
12 | TRBJ1-1 | TRBD1 | TRBV28 | - | TGTGCCAGCAGAACAGGGGGGAGTGAAGCTTTCTTT | CASRTGGSEAFF
17 | TRBJ2-5 | - | TRBV19 | - | TGTGCCAGTAGTATAGTGGCCGGGGTAGTAGCGAAAGAGACCCAGTACTTC | CASSIVAGVVAKETQYF
15 | TRBJ1-4 | - | TRBV7-9 | few | TGTGCCAGCAGTTTTGGGGACCTTACAGGGGAAAAACTGTTTTTT | CASSFGDLTGEKLFF
17 | TRBJ2-7 | - | TRBV21-1 | - | TGTGCCAGCAGCAACGGGTGTCGGACAGGGCGTTTATACGAGCAGTACTTC | CASSNGCRTGRLYEQYF
13 | TRBJ2-2 | - | TRBV30 | - | TGTGCCTGGGATCGACTGAGGGTGGGGGAGCTGTTTTTT | CAWDRLRVGELFF
14 | TRBJ2-1 | - | TRBV6-6 | - | TGTGCCAGCAGTTACTCGAGGGTCTACAATGAGCAGTTCTTC | CASSYSRVYNEQFF
16 | TRBJ1-1 | - | TRBV5-1 | - | TGCGCCAGCAGCATCCCCCCCGGGGGCGGGGACACTGAAGCTTTCTTT | CASSIPPGGGDTEAFF
15 | TRBJ1-4 | - | TRBV15 | - | TGTGCCACCAGGCAAGACCCGGCCCTCAATGAAAAACTGTTTTTT | CATRQDPALNEKLFF
10 | TRBJ2-1 | - | TRBV20-1 | - | TGCAGTGCTACCTGGGGTGAGCAGTTCTTC | CSATWGEQFF
15 | TRBJ2-7 | TRBD1 | TRBV5-1 | many | TGCGCCAGCAGGACCGGGACAGGGGACTCCTACGAGCAGTACTTC | CASRTGTGDSYEQYF
15 | TRBJ2-7 | - | TRBV9 | few | TGTGCCAGCAGCGTAGGGCCCTTGCTGAGGGACGAGCAGTACTTC | CASSVGPLLRDEQYF
15 | TRBJ2-7 | TRBD2 | TRBV28 | - | TGTGCCAGCAACCCGTCGGGACTAGCGGTTAACGAGCAGTACTTC | CASNPSGLAVNEQYF
16 | TRBJ2-1 | - | TRBV27 | once | TGTGCCAGCAGTTTAAGTTCAGGGGCACCCTACAATGAGCAGTTCTTC | CASSLSSGAPYNEQFF
15 | TRBJ2-7 | TRBD2 | TRBV28 | - | TGTGCCAGCGCCGAGACCAACGGGAGGGCCTACGAGCAGTACTTC | CASAETNGRAYEQYF
15 | TRBJ1-2 | TRBD1 | TRBV5-4 | - | TGTGCCAGCAGCACGGGAGGACAGGGGGCATATGGCTACACCTTC | CASSTGGQGAYGYTF
14 | TRBJ1-1 | TRBD1 | TRBV18 | - | TGTGCCAGCTCACCAGGGACAGGCGATACTGAAGCTTTCTTT | CASSPGTGDTEAFF
13 | TRBJ2-7 | - | TRBV6-1 | - | TGTGCCAGCAGTGCGACGGTTCAATACGAGCAGTACTTC | CASSATVQYEQYF
15 | TRBJ2-1 | TRBD1 | TRBV5-4 | - | TGTGCCAGCAGCTTGGGGACAGGGCCATACAATGAGCAGTTCTTC | CASSLGTGPYNEQFF
14 | TRBJ2-3 | - | TRBV11-3 | once | TGTGCCAGCAGCGTGGGCAGAAGCACAGATACGCAGTATTTT | CASSVGRSTDTQYF
15 | TRBJ2-3 | - | TRBV18 | - | TGTGCCAGCTCACCGGAGCGGAGAGTCACAGATACGCAGTATTTT | CASSPERRVTDTQYF
16 | TRBJ1-2 | - | TRBV5-4 | - | TGTGCCAGCAGCTTGGATCCGGGAGGGGGTCGATATGGCTACACCTTC | CASSLDPGGGRYGYTF
17 | TRBJ2-7 | TRBD1 | TRBV6-1 | once | TGTGCCAGCAGTGACGAAAGAACAGGGGGGAGAGACTACGAGCAGTACTTC | CASSDERTGGRDYEQYF
14 | TRBJ1-2 | - | TRBV9 | - | TGTGCCAGCAGCCCCCAACCACAGAACTATGGCTACACCTTC | CASSPQPQNYGYTF
15 | TRBJ2-1 | - | TRBV28 | - | TGTGCCAGCAGTAGACCCGGACAGACCTACAATGAGCAGTTCTTC | CASSRPGQTYNEQFF
13 | TRBJ1-1 | - | TRBV2 | - | TGTGCCAGCCTTTACCCGGGGAGCGCTGAAGCTTTCTTT | CASLYPGSAEAFF